A selection of T cell receptor beta chains follows, all from one sample in a study of a mutant IDH1 vaccine in newly diagnosed glioma. No antigen is known for these receptors. TCRdb keeps only in-frame clones here, not all; method: immunoSEQ multiplex PCR. This table holds about 58,000 clones, roughly four fifths found once. Sequencing used PBMCs, obtained from a glioma patient whose treatment included an IDH1 peptide vaccine. These receptors were obtained from a man aged 35 to 55 with glioma. CDR3s include the opening cysteine and the closing phenylalanine or tryptophan. Each record gives: V gene, J gene, clone size, CDR3 protein. Not every row has a clone size; where given, it reads once, few, many or a size class.

v_gene: TRBV4-1; j_gene: TRBJ1-2; abundance: NA; CDR3aa: CASSHAQGGGYTF
v_gene: TRBV4-3; j_gene: TRBJ2-5; abundance: NA; CDR3aa: CASSQDTHSGAIGETQYF
v_gene: TRBV19; j_gene: TRBJ2-6; abundance: NA; CDR3aa: CASTWDGANVLTF
v_gene: TRBV15; j_gene: TRBJ2-1; abundance: NA; CDR3aa: CATSRTGEQFF
v_gene: TRBV6-6; j_gene: TRBJ1-1; abundance: once; CDR3aa: CASSYPGQGNTEAFF
v_gene: TRBV14; j_gene: TRBJ2-7; abundance: NA; CDR3aa: CASSQRATHSYEQYF
v_gene: TRBV6-5; j_gene: TRBJ2-1; abundance: NA; CDR3aa: CASSIAVDEQFF
v_gene: TRBV19; j_gene: TRBJ2-1; abundance: NA; CDR3aa: CASKPDRSSYNEQFF
v_gene: TRBV5-5; j_gene: TRBJ2-3; abundance: once; CDR3aa: CASSDRTSLSTDTQYF
v_gene: TRBV4-1; j_gene: TRBJ2-7; abundance: NA; CDR3aa: CASSLDSGRGPYEQYF
v_gene: TRBV30; j_gene: TRBJ1-2; abundance: NA; CDR3aa: CAWERRGRLANYGYTF
v_gene: TRBV7-2; j_gene: TRBJ2-5; abundance: NA; CDR3aa: CASSGLARQETQYF
v_gene: TRBV9; j_gene: TRBJ2-7; abundance: NA; CDR3aa: CASSPKGQTLYEQYF
v_gene: TRBV5-1; j_gene: TRBJ1-1; abundance: NA; CDR3aa: CASSTGQTNTEAFF
v_gene: TRBV7-9; j_gene: TRBJ2-1; abundance: few; CDR3aa: CASSPRDRDNEQFF
v_gene: TRBV6-4; j_gene: TRBJ1-2; abundance: NA; CDR3aa: CATSPEVGFSYGYTF
v_gene: TRBV11-3; j_gene: TRBJ2-1; abundance: NA; CDR3aa: CASSSSGTEINEQFF
v_gene: TRBV9; j_gene: TRBJ2-1; abundance: NA; CDR3aa: CASSVGLAGPNEQFF
v_gene: TRBV4-3; j_gene: NA; abundance: once; CDR3aa: CASSQVGRGASYEQYF
v_gene: TRBV19; j_gene: TRBJ1-1; abundance: once; CDR3aa: CASTRTLTQTGGGRAFF
v_gene: TRBV30; j_gene: TRBJ2-7; abundance: NA; CDR3aa: CAWHSLSSYEQYF
v_gene: TRBV7-2; j_gene: TRBJ2-5; abundance: NA; CDR3aa: CASSLAQGLGETQYF
v_gene: TRBV7-2; j_gene: TRBJ1-2; abundance: NA; CDR3aa: CASSLVRGANYGYTF
v_gene: TRBV7-7; j_gene: TRBJ2-5; abundance: many; CDR3aa: CASSQTGTGKETQYF
v_gene: TRBV23-1; j_gene: TRBJ2-2; abundance: NA; CDR3aa: CASSHWCGRVHTGELFF
v_gene: TRBV5-5; j_gene: TRBJ2-7; abundance: NA; CDR3aa: CASSFDQGIYEQYF
v_gene: TRBV7-9; j_gene: TRBJ1-5; abundance: NA; CDR3aa: CASSPPGRDQPQHF
v_gene: TRBV5-1; j_gene: TRBJ2-5; abundance: NA; CDR3aa: CASSAPEGQYF
v_gene: TRBV5-5; j_gene: TRBJ2-7; abundance: NA; CDR3aa: CASRLAPAYEQYF
v_gene: TRBV5-1; j_gene: TRBJ2-3; abundance: NA; CDR3aa: CASSLLRDTQYF
v_gene: TRBV19; j_gene: TRBJ1-2; abundance: NA; CDR3aa: CASTSGGNGYTF
v_gene: TRBV19; j_gene: TRBJ2-7; abundance: NA; CDR3aa: CASSIQGRGGEQYF
v_gene: TRBV5-6; j_gene: TRBJ1-6; abundance: NA; CDR3aa: CASSFGRAVSPLHF
v_gene: TRBV6-5; j_gene: TRBJ1-6; abundance: NA; CDR3aa: CASRGQGFNSPLHF
v_gene: TRBV11-2; j_gene: TRBJ2-1; abundance: NA; CDR3aa: CASSSLVSRGEQFF
v_gene: TRBV10-2; j_gene: TRBJ2-6; abundance: NA; CDR3aa: CASREARSGANVLTF
v_gene: TRBV5-8; j_gene: TRBJ2-3; abundance: NA; CDR3aa: CASSLLGLSFADTQYF
v_gene: TRBV7-6; j_gene: TRBJ2-2; abundance: NA; CDR3aa: CASSLTLTGELFF
v_gene: TRBV2; j_gene: TRBJ2-3; abundance: NA; CDR3aa: CASSESGPWGTDTQYF
v_gene: TRBV7-2; j_gene: TRBJ2-2; abundance: NA; CDR3aa: CASSLRGATGELFF
v_gene: TRBV30; j_gene: TRBJ1-1; abundance: NA; CDR3aa: CAWSVWRAGTEAFF
v_gene: TRBV19; j_gene: TRBJ1-2; abundance: NA; CDR3aa: CASTSGTGGNYGYTF